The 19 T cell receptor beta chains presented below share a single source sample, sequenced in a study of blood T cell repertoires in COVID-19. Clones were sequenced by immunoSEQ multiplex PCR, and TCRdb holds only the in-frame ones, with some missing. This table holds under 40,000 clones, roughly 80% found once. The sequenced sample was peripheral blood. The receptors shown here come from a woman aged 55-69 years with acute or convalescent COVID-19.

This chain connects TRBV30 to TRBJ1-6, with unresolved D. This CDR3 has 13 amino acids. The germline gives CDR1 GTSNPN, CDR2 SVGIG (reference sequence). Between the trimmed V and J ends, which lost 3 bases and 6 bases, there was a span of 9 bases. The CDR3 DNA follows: TGTGCCTGGAGGCCCACAGCTAATTCACCCCTCCACTTT. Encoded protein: CAWRPTANSPLHF.

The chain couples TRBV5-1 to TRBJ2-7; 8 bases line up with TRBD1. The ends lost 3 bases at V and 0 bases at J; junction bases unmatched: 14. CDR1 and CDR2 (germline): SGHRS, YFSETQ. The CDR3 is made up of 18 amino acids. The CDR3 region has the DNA TGCGCCAGCAGCTCGTCGAAACTTGGACAGGGCCTCTCCTACGAGCAGTACTTC. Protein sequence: CASSSSKLGQGLSYEQYF.

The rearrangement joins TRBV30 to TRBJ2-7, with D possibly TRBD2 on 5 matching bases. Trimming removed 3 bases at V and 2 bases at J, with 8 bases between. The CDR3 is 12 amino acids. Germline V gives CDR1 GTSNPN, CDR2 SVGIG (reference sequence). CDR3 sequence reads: CAWSPGTYEQYF. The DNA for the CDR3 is TGTGCCTGGAGCCCGGGAACCTACGAGCAGTACTTC. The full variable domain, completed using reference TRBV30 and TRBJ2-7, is SQTIHQWPATLVQPVGSPLSLECTVEGTSNPNLYWYRQAAGRGLQLLFYSVGIGQISSEVPQNLSASRPQDRQFILSSKKLLLSDSGFYLCAWSPGTYEQYFGPGTRLTVT.

CDR3 protein: CAWSIPQENYGYTF. In DNA, the CDR3 is TGTGCCTGGAGCATACCACAGGAGAACTATGGCTACACCTTC. The chain recombines TRBV30 with TRBJ1-2; TRBD1 is a possible D gene (5 bases). There are 14 residues in the CDR3. CDR1 is GTSNPN and CDR2 is SVGIG in the germline V gene (reference sequence). The V and J ends lost 3 bases and 2 bases respectively, with 13 bases between them. Full variable domain (remainder filled in from reference TRBV30 and TRBJ1-2): SQTIHQWPATLVQPVGSPLSLECTVEGTSNPNLYWYRQAAGRGLQLLFYSVGIGQISSEVPQNLSASRPQDRQFILSSKKLLLSDSGFYLCAWSIPQENYGYTFGSGTRLTVV.

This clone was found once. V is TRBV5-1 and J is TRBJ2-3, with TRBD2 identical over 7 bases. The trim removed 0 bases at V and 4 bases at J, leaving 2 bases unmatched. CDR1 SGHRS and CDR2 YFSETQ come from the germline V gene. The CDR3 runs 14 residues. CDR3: CASSLGLASDTQYF. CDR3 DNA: TGCGCCAGCAGCTTGGGACTAGCCTCAGATACGCAGTATTTT.

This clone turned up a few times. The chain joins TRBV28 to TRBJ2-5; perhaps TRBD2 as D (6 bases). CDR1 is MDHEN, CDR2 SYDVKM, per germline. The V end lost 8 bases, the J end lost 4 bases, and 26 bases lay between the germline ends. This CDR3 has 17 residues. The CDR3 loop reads CASLSIEGGMMLETQYF. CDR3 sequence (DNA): TGTGCCAGCCTCTCCATAGAAGGAGGGATGATGCTAGAGACCCAGTACTTC.

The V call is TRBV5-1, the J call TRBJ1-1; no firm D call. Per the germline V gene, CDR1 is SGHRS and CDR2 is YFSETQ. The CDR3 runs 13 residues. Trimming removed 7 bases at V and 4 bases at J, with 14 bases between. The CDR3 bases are TGCGCCAGCGTGAGTCCCGGCGGCACTGAAGCTTTCTTT. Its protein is CASVSPGGTEAFF.

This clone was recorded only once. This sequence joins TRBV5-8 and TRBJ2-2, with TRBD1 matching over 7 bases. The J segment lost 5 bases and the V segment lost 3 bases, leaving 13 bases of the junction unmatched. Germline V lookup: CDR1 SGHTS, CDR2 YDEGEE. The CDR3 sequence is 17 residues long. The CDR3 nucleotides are TGTGCCAGCAGCTCCACGAACAGGGGAGATATGACCGGGGAGCTGTTTTTT. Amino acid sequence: CASSSTNRGDMTGELFF.

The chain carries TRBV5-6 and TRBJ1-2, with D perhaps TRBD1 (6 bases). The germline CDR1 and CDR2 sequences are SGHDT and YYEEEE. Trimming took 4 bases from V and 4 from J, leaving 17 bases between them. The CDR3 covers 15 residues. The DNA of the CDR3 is TGTGCCAGCAGCCTAAGATCCACAGGGACCTATGGCTACACCTTC. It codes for CASSLRSTGTYGYTF.

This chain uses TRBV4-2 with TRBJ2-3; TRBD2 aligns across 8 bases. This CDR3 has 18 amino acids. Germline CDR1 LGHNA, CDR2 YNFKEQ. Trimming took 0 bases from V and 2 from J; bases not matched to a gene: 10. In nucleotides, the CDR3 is TGTGCCAGCAGCCAAGAGAGCTTCGGGGGGGGAACCACAGATACGCAGTATTTT. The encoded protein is CASSQESFGGGTTDTQYF.

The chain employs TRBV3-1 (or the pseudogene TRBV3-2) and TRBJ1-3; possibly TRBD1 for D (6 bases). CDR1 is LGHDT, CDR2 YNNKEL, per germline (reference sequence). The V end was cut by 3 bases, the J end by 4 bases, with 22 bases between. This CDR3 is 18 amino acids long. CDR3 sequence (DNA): TGTGCCAGCAGCCATGCGGACGGGGGGCGAGCGTTGGGAAACACCATATATTTT. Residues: CASSHADGGRALGNTIYF.

In nucleotides, the CDR3 is TGCGCCAGCAGCCAAGAATACAGCTCCTACGAGCAGTACTTC. Encoded protein: CASSQEYSSYEQYF. V is TRBV4-1 and J is TRBJ2-7, with no clear D. Germline CDR1 is MGHRA and CDR2 is YSYEKL. V lost 0 bases, J lost 0 bases, and 6 bases lay in between. The CDR3 is made up of 14 amino acids.

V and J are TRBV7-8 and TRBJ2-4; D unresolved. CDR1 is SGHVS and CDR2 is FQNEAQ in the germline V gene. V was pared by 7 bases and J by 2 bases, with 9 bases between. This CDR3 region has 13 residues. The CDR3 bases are TGTGCCAGCAAGGAGTTTACCAAAAACATTCAGTACTTC. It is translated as CASKEFTKNIQYF.

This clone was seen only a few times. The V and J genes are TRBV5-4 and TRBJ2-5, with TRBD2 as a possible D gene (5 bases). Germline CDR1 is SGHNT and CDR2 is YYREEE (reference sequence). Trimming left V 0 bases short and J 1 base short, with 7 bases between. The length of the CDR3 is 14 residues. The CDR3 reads CASSLVGSQETQYF. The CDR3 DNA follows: TGTGCCAGCAGCTTGGTAGGGAGCCAAGAGACCCAGTACTTC.

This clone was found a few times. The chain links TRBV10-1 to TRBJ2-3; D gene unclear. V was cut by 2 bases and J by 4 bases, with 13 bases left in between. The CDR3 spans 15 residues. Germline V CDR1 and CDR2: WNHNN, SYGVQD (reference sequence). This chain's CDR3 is CASSEAASRSDTQYF. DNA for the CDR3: TGCGCCAGCAGTGAGGCTGCTAGTCGGTCAGATACGCAGTATTTT.

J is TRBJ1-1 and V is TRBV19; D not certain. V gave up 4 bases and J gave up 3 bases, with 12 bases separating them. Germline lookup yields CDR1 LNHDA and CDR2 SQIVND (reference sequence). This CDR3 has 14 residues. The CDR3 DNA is TGTGCCAGTAGTAAAATTCAACGGGACACTGAAGCTTTCTTT. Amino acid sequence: CASSKIQRDTEAFF.

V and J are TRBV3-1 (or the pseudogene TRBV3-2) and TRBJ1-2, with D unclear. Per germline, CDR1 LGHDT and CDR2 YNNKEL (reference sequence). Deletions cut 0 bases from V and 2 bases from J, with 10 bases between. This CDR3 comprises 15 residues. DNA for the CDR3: TGTGCCAGCAGCCAAGACAGTACAAGAAACTATGGCTACACCTTC. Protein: CASSQDSTRNYGYTF.

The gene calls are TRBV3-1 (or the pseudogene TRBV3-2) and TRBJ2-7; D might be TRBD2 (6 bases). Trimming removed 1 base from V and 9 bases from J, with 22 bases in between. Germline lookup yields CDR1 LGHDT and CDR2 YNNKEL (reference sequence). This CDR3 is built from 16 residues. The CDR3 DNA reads TGTGCCAGCAGCCAAGGGGGAGGAGGGACCACCCGAGGGCAGTACTTC. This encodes CASSQGGGGTTRGQYF.

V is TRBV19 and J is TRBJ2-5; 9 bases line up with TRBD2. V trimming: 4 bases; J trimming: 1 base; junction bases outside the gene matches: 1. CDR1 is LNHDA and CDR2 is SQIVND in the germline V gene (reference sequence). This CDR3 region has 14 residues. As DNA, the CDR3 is TGTGCCAGTAGTACGACTAGCGGCCAAGAGACCCAGTACTTC. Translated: CASSTTSGQETQYF.